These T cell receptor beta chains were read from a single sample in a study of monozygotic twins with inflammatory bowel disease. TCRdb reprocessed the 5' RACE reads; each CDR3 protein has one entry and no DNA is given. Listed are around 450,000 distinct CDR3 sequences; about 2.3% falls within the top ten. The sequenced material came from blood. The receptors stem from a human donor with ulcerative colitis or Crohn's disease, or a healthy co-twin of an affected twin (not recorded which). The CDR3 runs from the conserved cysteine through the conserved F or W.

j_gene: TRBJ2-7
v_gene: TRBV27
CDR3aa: CASSLRRVSLKGYEQYF

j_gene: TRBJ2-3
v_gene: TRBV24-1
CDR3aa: CATEDGGSFKSDTQYF

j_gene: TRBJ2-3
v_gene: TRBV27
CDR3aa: CASSLLDRGRTDTQYF

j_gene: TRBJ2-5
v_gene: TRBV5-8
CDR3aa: CASSLLGADETQYF

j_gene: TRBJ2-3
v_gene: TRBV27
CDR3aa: CASREPGLGTQYF

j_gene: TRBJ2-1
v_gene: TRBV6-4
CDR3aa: CASSEEGGGNEQFF

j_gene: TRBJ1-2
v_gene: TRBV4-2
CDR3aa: CASSQGGQGDYGYTF

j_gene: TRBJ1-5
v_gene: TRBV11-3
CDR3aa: CASSSSGGFSNQPQHF

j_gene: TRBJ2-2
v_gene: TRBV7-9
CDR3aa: CASFTGVRGELFF

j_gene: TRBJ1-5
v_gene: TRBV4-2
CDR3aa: CASSQGNLQNQPQHF

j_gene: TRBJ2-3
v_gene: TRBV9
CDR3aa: CASSLLEGTDTQYF

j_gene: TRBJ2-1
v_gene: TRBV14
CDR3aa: CASSQGTGPWDEQFF

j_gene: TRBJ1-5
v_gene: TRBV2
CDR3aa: CASSGGAWTGVGNQPQHF

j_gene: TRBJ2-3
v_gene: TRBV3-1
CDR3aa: CASSQGQGLGTDTQYF

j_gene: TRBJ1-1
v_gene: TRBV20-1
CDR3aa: CSASFEGMNTEAFF

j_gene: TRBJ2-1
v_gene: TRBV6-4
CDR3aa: CASIRDSTYNEQFF

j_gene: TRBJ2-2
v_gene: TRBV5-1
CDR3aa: CASQLAGALTGGLFF

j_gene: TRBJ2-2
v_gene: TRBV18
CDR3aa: CASSPTPVDRGNTGELFF

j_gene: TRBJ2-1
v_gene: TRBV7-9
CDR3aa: CASSLKGTGRVGNEQFF

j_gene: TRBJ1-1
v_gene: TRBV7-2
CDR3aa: CASSRQWNTEAFF

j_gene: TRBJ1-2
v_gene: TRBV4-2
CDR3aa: CASSQGVGRNRAVYTF

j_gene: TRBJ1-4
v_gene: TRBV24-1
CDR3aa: CATSDPPPDRNNEKLFF

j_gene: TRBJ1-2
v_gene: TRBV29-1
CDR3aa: CSVRGLLYHGYTF

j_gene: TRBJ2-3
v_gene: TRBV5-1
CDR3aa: CASSLSFGTSERDTQYF

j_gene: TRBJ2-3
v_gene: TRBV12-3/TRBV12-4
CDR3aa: CASSFFRSGTDTQYF

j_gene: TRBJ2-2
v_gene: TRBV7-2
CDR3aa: CASSLIDSVTGELFF

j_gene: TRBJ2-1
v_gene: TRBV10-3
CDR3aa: CAIGLAGVSSYNEQFF

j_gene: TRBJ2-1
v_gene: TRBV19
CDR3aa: CASSIRGHYNEQFF

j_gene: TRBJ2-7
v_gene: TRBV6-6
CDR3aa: CASSYGPAGVEQYF

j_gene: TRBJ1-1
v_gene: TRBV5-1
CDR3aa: CASSASNTEAFF

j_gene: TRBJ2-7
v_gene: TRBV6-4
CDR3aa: CASSDSPGKANKSISYEQYF

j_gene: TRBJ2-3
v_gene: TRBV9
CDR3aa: CASTAGTGEGDTQYF

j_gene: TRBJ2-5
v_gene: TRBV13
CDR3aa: CASSSALVSQETQYF

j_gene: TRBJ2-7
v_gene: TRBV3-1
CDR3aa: CASSPPGLYYEQYF

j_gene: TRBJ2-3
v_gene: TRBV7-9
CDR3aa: CASSFPAQGTSTDTQYF

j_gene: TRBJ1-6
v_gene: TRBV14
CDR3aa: CASSNTGAQNSPLHF

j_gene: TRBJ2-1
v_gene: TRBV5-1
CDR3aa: CASSWLGGSSYNEQFF

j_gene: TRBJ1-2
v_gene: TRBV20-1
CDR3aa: CSATDGDGYTF

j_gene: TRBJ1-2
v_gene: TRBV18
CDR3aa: CASSPGQGDYGYTF

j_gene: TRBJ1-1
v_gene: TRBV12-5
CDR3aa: CASGTRKNTEAFF